The 3 T cell receptor beta chains given below trace back to one sample, sequenced in a study of shared clonotypes between healthy human individuals. Positively selected for CCR7, the CD45RO-negative cells used as naive CD8 cells excluded terminally differentiated effector memory CD45RA+ cells. The data were produced by immunoSEQ multiplex PCR, yet TCRdb's version contains in-frame clones alone and is incomplete. The table records more than 2 million clones, around 96% of them present only once. The material sequenced was naive CD8+ T cells sorted from blood. The receptor set was obtained from a man aged 18 to 30 in good health.

The DNA for the CDR3 is TGTGCCAGCAGCTTGGGACAGGGCTCAAACTATGGCTACACCTTC. Its translation: CASSLGQGSNYGYTF. This chain links TRBV5-5 with TRBJ1-2; TRBD1 agrees at 7 bases. There are 15 residues in the CDR3. Germline V gene lookup returns CDR1 SGHKS and CDR2 YYEKEE (reference sequence). The V gene end was trimmed by 0 bases and the J gene end by 2 bases; junction bases not matched to a gene: 4.

This chain uses TRBV7-8 with TRBJ1-2; no clear D. Trimming took off 1 base at V and 0 bases at J, with 9 bases between the two ends. CDR1 and CDR2 (germline): SGHVS, FQNEAQ. The CDR3 totals 15 residues. Here the CDR3 DNA reads TGTGCCAGCAGCTTAGTTCCGGGGTCTAACTATGGCTACACCTTC. Translating gives CASSLVPGSNYGYTF.

Comment on this clone: Other DNA sequences from this sample encode an identical CDR3 as well. J is TRBJ2-7 and V is TRBV19; D might be TRBD2 (6 bases). V gave up 1 base and J gave up 3 bases, with 10 bases separating them. This CDR3 has 14 amino acids. CDR1 is LNHDA and CDR2 is SQIVND in the germline V gene (reference sequence). CDR3 protein: CASSIVGGDYEQYF. The CDR3 nucleotides are TGTGCCAGTAGTATAGTCGGGGGAGACTACGAGCAGTACTTC.